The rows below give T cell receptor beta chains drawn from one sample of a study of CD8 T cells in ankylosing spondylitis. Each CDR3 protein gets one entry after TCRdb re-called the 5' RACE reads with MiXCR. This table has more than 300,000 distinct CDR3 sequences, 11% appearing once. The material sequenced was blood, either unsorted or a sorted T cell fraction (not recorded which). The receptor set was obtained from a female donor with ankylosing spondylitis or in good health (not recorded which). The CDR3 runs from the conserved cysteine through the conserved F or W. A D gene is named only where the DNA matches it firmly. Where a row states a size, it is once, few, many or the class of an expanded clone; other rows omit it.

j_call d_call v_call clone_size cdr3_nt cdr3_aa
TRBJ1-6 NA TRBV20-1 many TGCAGTGCTAGAGATAAGGGGGGTAGGGGTTCACCCCTCCACTTT CSARDKGGRGSPLHF
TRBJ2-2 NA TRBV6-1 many TGTGCCAGCAGAAAACCGGGACAGAACACCGGGGAGCTGTTTTTT CASRKPGQNTGELFF
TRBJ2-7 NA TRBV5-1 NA TGCGCCAGCAGCTTGGGACAAGGGGCCCGTCCCTACGAGCAGTACTTC CASSLGQGARPYEQYF
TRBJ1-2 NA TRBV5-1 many TGCGCCAGCAGCGGAGGGGACGGTAACTATGGCTACACCTTC CASSGGDGNYGYTF
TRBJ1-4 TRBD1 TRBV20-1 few TGCAGTGCGTCCGGGACAGTTAATGAAAAACTGTTTTTT CSASGTVNEKLFF
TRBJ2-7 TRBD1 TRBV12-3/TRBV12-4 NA TGTGCCAGCAGTCCCGGGGACAGGGCGGACGAGCAGTACTTC CASSPGDRADEQYF
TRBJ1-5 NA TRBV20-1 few TGCAGTGCTAGAGTAGAGTGGGGGACCCACGGAAGGAATCAGCCCCAGCATTTT CSARVEWGTHGRNQPQHF
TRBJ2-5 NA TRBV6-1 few TGTGCCAGCAGCAACGCCGAGTACTTC CASSNAEYF
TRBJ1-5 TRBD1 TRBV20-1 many TGCAGTGCGGGGACAGGGGTCAGTCAGCCCCAGCATTTT CSAGTGVSQPQHF
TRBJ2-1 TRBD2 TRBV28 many TGTGCCAGCAGGCAACTAACTAGCGGGAGGGACAATGAGCAGTTCTTC CASRQLTSGRDNEQFF
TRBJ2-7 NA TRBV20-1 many TGCAGTGCTAGAGATTTTAACGGGTTAAGGGACGAGCAGTACTTC CSARDFNGLRDEQYF
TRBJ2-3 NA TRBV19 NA TGTGCCAGTCAGGGACGGACCACAGATACGCAGTATTTT CASQGRTTDTQYF
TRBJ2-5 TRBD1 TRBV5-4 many TGTGCCAGCAGCTTGGGGGGGACAGGCTTTCAAGGAGAGACCCAGTACTTC CASSLGGTGFQGETQYF
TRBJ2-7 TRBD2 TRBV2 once TGTGCCAGCAATCTTAGCGGGAGGAAGAACGAGCAGTACTTC CASNLSGRKNEQYF
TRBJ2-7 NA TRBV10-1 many TGCGCCAGCAGTGAGTCGGGGCTACCCTACGAGCAGTACTTC CASSESGLPYEQYF
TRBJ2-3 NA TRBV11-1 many TGTGCCAGCAGCTCGTTAGCGAGTAGCACAGATACGCAGTATTTT CASSSLASSTDTQYF
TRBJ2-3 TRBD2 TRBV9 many TGTGCCAGCACCGGCGGGGGACTCACAGATACGCAGTATTTT CASTGGGLTDTQYF
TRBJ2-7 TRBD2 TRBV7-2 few TGTGCCAGCAGCTCCTCTAGCGGGAGGAACGAGCAGTACTTC CASSSSSGRNEQYF
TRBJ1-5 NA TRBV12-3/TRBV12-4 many TGTGCCAGCAGTTTGGGAGGGCCCCAGCATTTT CASSLGGPQHF
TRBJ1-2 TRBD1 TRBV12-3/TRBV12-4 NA TGTGCCAGCAGTCCCTCGCGGACAGGGGGGGTTGGCTACACCTTC CASSPSRTGGVGYTF
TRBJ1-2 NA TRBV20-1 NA TGCAGTGCTAGAGTCCCCGTGCGGGGTAACTATGGCTACACCTTC CSARVPVRGNYGYTF
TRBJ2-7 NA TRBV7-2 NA TGTGCCAGCAGCATACAGAGTCCCTACGAGCAGTACTTC CASSIQSPYEQYF
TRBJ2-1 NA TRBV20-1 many TGCAGTGTCGGGTTCAATGAGCAGTTCTTC CSVGFNEQFF
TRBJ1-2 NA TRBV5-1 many TGCGCCAGCAGCTTGGCTGGAGAAGGCGGCTACACCTTC CASSLAGEGGYTF
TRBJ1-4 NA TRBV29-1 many TGCAGCGTTGGTTTAGGGACACCTCGTGGTGAAAAACTGTTTTTT CSVGLGTPRGEKLFF
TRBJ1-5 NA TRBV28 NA TGTGCCAGCAGTTCATCCGCAGGGAATCAGCCCCAGCATTTT CASSSSAGNQPQHF
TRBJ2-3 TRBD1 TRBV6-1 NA TGTGCCAGCAGGGGACAGGCTAGCACAGATACGCAGTATTTT CASRGQASTDTQYF
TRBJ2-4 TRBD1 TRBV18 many TGTGCCAGCTCACCACAACGAGTTCAGACAGGGGTCAAAAACATTCAGTACTTC CASSPQRVQTGVKNIQYF
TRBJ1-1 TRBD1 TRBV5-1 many TGCGCCAGCAGCTTGGGGACAGGGAGGGGAACTGAAGCTTTCTTT CASSLGTGRGTEAFF
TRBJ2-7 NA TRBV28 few TGTGCCAGCAGTGTACCTCTGGGGTCCCCCTACGAGCAGTACTTC CASSVPLGSPYEQYF
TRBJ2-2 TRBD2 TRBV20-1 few TGCAGTGCTAGAGATCCTAGCGGGGACTTCACCGGGGAGCTGTTTTTT CSARDPSGDFTGELFF
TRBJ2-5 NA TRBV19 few TGTGCCAGTAGTATCCGCGACTCCATGGAGACCCAGTACTTC CASSIRDSMETQYF
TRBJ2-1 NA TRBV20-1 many TGCAGTGCCCTGGGGCCGGCAGCCTTCAATGAGCAGTTCTTC CSALGPAAFNEQFF
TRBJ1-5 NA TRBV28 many TGTGCCGGCTCAACCGAGGGACCCCTCGAGAATCAGCCCCAGCATTTT CAGSTEGPLENQPQHF
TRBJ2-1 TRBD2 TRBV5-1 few TGCGCCAGCAGCCCGGGGATAGCGGGGGACCTTATCCTACCTAGCTCCTACAATGAGCAGTTCTTC CASSPGIAGDLILPSSYNEQFF
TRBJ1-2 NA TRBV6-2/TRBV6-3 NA TGTGCCAGCAGTTCCCACCCGCGGGGCTACACCTTC CASSSHPRGYTF
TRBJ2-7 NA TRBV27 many TGTGCCAGCAGCCAACTTAGGACCCCCCTCCCTTACGAGCAGTACTTC CASSQLRTPLPYEQYF
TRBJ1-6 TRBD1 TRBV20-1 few TGCAGTGCTAGTCGCCTAAACTTGGACAGGGAAGATTCACCCCTCCACTTT CSASRLNLDREDSPLHF
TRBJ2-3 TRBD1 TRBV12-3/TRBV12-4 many TGTGCCAGCCAGACAGGGGGAACAGATACGCAGTATTTT CASQTGGTDTQYF
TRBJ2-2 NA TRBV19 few TGTGCCAGTAGCCCCAAAATGATAGACACCGGGGAGCTGTTTTTT CASSPKMIDTGELFF
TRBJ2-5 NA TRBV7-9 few TGTGCCGGCTGGGCCGGCCAAGAGACCCAGTACTTC CAGWAGQETQYF
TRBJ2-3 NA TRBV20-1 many TGCAGTGCGAAACCCGGGACCGCTAGCACAGATACGCAGTATTTT CSAKPGTASTDTQYF
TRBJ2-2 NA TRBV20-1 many TGCAGTGCACTAGCCCTAAACACCGGGGAGCTGTTTTTT CSALALNTGELFF